These 30 T cell receptor beta chains came from one sample sequenced in a study of T cell changes during pregnancy in multiple sclerosis. The assay was immunoSEQ multiplex PCR, and TCRdb's table has in-frame clones only and misses some. The sample consists of tens of thousands of clones, roughly 90% of them appearing once. The input for sequencing was CD8+ T cells from peripheral blood mononuclear cells, taken in the third trimester of pregnancy. The receptors originated from a female donor with multiple sclerosis, enrolled in a pregnancy study.

V gene TRBV4-1 combines with J gene TRBJ2-5; TRBD2 agrees at 11 bases. The CDR3 runs 17 residues. V gave up 0 bases and J gave up 5 bases; unmatched junction bases: 8. Per germline, CDR1 MGHRA and CDR2 YSYEKL. DNA for the CDR3: TGCGCCAGCAGCCAAGAGGGGTTAGCGGGAGGGCCTGAGACCCAGTACTTC. It yields the protein CASSQEGLAGGPETQYF.

CDR3 bases: TGTGCCAGCAGCCCCAGGGGGGCTCGTCCAATTGAAGCTTTCTTT. Translated, it gives CASSPRGARPIEAFF. V usage is TRBV5-6 and J usage is TRBJ1-1, with 7 bases that match TRBD1. The CDR3 loop spans 15 amino acids. Per the germline V gene, CDR1 is SGHDT and CDR2 is YYEEEE. V shed 4 bases, J shed 7 bases, and the junction held 13 bases outside the gene matches.

The chain is built from TRBV2 and TRBJ2-3; TRBD1 might be the D (5 bases). The V gene's germline CDR1 is SNHLY and CDR2 FYNNEI. V was clipped by 7 bases and J by 2 bases, with 7 bases between them. The length of the CDR3 is 12 residues. CDR3 bases: TGTGCCAGCATCAGGGCCACAGATACGCAGTATTTT. As protein: CASIRATDTQYF.

The chain links TRBV6-5 to TRBJ2-5, with D possibly TRBD1 on 6 matching bases. This CDR3 spans 14 amino acids. Germline V gene data show CDR1 as MNHEY and CDR2 as SVGAGI. The ends were cut back, 2 bases at V and 3 bases at J, with 10 bases in the middle. DNA of the CDR3: TGTGCCAGCAGTTACGGGGGCCGGGAAGAGACCCAGTACTTC. This codes for CASSYGGREETQYF.

The chain uses TRBV7-2 and TRBJ1-5, with D possibly TRBD1 on 6 matching bases. CDR1 and CDR2 from the germline V gene are SGHTA and FQGNSA. The CDR3 is 17 amino acids. The V end was cut by 5 bases, the J end by 6 bases, with 23 bases between. The CDR3 spells CASSPLEGQLGRQPQHF. In nucleotides, the CDR3 is TGTGCCAGCAGCCCCCTGGAAGGACAGCTAGGCCGTCAGCCCCAGCATTTT.

This clone showed up just once. V is TRBV6-1 and J is TRBJ2-3, with D possibly TRBD2 on 6 matching bases. Trimming stripped 7 bases from V and 2 bases from J, with 16 bases between. Germline V lookup: CDR1 MNHNS, CDR2 SASEGT. The CDR3 has 15 amino acids. Written as DNA, the CDR3 is TGTGCCAGCACAGCGGGTAGCGGAGACACAGATACGCAGTATTTT. This sequence encodes CASTAGSGDTDTQYF.

The V call is TRBV7-2, the J call TRBJ2-7, with TRBD1 identical over 7 bases. The V and J ends lost 3 bases and 1 base, in that order; junction bases with no gene match: 6. The germline gives CDR1 SGHTA, CDR2 FQGNSA. The CDR3 covers 15 residues. The CDR3 spells CASSFDGTASYEQYF. In DNA form, the CDR3 reads TGTGCCAGCAGCTTTGATGGGACAGCATCCTACGAGCAGTACTTC.

The chain employs TRBV5-6 and TRBJ2-7; 9 bases are a match to TRBD2. V was clipped by 1 base and J by 2 bases; unmatched bases: 7. The CDR3 has 16 amino acids. Looked up from germline, CDR1 is SGHDT and CDR2 is YYEEEE. CDR3 loop: CASSLPSGIITYEQYF. Here the CDR3 DNA reads TGTGCCAGCAGCTTGCCTAGCGGGATTATTACCTACGAGCAGTACTTC. The full variable domain, in which reference TRBV5-6 and TRBJ2-7 provide the parts outside the CDR3, is DAGVTQSPTHLIKTRGQQVTLRCSPKSGHDTVSWYQQALGQGPQFIFQYYEEEERQRGNFPDRFSGHQFPNYSSELNVNALLLGDSALYLCASSLPSGIITYEQYFGPGTRLTVT.

The genes are TRBV5-1 and TRBJ2-7; D is uncertain. This CDR3 contains 13 residues. Trimming removed 4 bases from V and 5 bases from J, with 13 bases in between. The V gene's germline CDR1 is SGHRS and CDR2 YFSETQ. The CDR3, as DNA: TGCGCCAGCAGCCCCTACTTACTGGACGAGCAGTACTTC. This sequence encodes CASSPYLLDEQYF. The full variable domain, in which reference TRBV5-1 and TRBJ2-7 provide the parts outside the CDR3, is KAGVTQTPRYLIKTRGQQVTLSCSPISGHRSVSWYQQTPGQGLQFLFEYFSETQRNKGNFPGRFSGRQFSNSRSEMNVSTLELGDSALYLCASSPYLLDEQYFGPGTRLTVT.

This clone was detected once. The rearrangement uses TRBV6-5 and TRBJ1-1, with D unresolved. Trimming shortened V by 0 bases and J by 0 bases, and 11 bases separated the two germline ends. This CDR3 contains 16 residues. Germline loops: CDR1 MNHEY, CDR2 SVGAGI. The CDR3 loop reads CASSYSAEDMNTEAFF. The CDR3 coding sequence is TGTGCCAGCAGTTACTCGGCAGAAGACATGAACACTGAAGCTTTCTTT.

This clone was observed a single time. CDR3 region: CASSPTGNYGYTF. CDR3 DNA: TGTGCCAGCAGCCCTACAGGCAACTATGGCTACACCTTC. The rearrangement uses TRBV7-9 and TRBJ1-2, with D possibly matching TRBD1 (5 bases). The CDR3 loop spans 13 amino acids. The germline V gene has CDR1 SEHNR and CDR2 FQNEAQ (reference sequence). V lost 5 bases and J lost 2, with 9 bases in between.

About this clone itself: Within the sample, other DNA sequences also encode this same CDR3. V and J are TRBV27 and TRBJ1-1; 7 bases align to TRBD1. Germline V gene lookup returns CDR1 MNHEY and CDR2 SMNVEV (reference sequence). CDR3 size: 12 residues. J lost 5 bases, V lost 6 bases, and 3 bases had no gene match. In nucleotides, the CDR3 is TGTGCCAGCAGCTTGACAGGGACTGAAGCTTTCTTT. Its protein is CASSLTGTEAFF.

The rearrangement uses TRBV6-5 and TRBJ2-7, with 7 nucleotides matching TRBD2. V dropped 2 bases and J dropped 2; count of bases not matched to a gene: 3. This CDR3 region has 14 residues. Per germline, CDR1 MNHEY and CDR2 SVGAGI. The CDR3 sequence: CASSYGLAAYEQYF. CDR3 in DNA: TGTGCCAGCAGTTACGGCCTAGCGGCCTACGAGCAGTACTTC.

The chain is built from TRBV7-2 and TRBJ1-3, with TRBD1 as a possible D gene (5 bases). Germline assignment: CDR1 SGHTA and CDR2 FQGNSA. Trimming stripped 0 bases from V and 4 bases from J, with 7 bases between. This CDR3 comprises 14 residues. The CDR3 bases are TGTGCCAGCAGCTTAGCAGGGGCCGGAAACACCATATATTTT. This translates into CASSLAGAGNTIYF.

V is TRBV2 and J is TRBJ1-2, with D unclear. The CDR3 is 15 amino acids. The V gene lost 2 bases and the J gene lost 3 bases, with 13 bases spanning the gap. Germline CDR1 and CDR2: SNHLY and FYNNEI. CDR3 DNA: TGTGCCAGCAGTGAATCCGCCAGCGCCTACTATGGCTACACCTTC. Its protein is CASSESASAYYGYTF.

The rearrangement uses TRBV5-4 and TRBJ1-1, with D possibly being TRBD1 (5 bases). Germline CDR1 reads SGHNT; CDR2 reads YYREEE (reference sequence). This CDR3 region has 13 residues. The ends were cut back, 1 base at V and 3 bases at J, with 7 bases in the middle. CDR3 protein: CASSLPGHTEAFF. In DNA, the CDR3 is TGTGCCAGCAGCTTGCCAGGGCACACTGAAGCTTTCTTT.

The chain carries TRBV19 and TRBJ2-1; tentatively, D is TRBD2 (5 bases). Germline lookup yields CDR1 LNHDA and CDR2 SQIVND (reference sequence). Trimming left V 3 bases short and J 2 bases short, with 11 bases between. This CDR3 is 15 amino acids long. DNA for the CDR3: TGTGCCAGTAGTATCGGATCGGGAACCTACAATGAGCAGTTCTTC. Residues: CASSIGSGTYNEQFF.

The chain couples TRBV10-1 to TRBJ2-3; perhaps TRBD1 as D (6 bases). The CDR3 is made up of 15 amino acids. Trimming cost V 2 bases and J 6 bases, with 15 bases left between them. CDR1 is WNHNN and CDR2 is SYGVQD in the germline V gene (reference sequence). The CDR3 DNA reads TGCGCCAGCAGTGAGCCCGGGACATCCCCCGATACGCAGTATTTT. Its translation is CASSEPGTSPDTQYF.

The CDR3 DNA reads TGCGCCAGCAGCCAAGAGGAGCCTTTAGCGGAGCGCACAGATACGCAGTATTTT. It encodes CASSQEEPLAERTDTQYF. The chain carries TRBV4-1 and TRBJ2-3, with TRBD2 as a possible D gene (6 bases). This CDR3 contains 18 residues. Trimming cost V 0 bases and J 1 base, with 17 bases left between them. Germline V gene lookup returns CDR1 MGHRA and CDR2 YSYEKL.

This chain connects TRBV5-5 to TRBJ1-1; D possibly corresponds to TRBD1 (5 bases). Per germline, CDR1 SGHKS and CDR2 YYEKEE (reference sequence). The ends were cut back, 7 bases at V and 5 bases at J, with 15 bases in the middle. The length of the CDR3 is 13 residues. In DNA, the CDR3 is TGTGCCAGCGGTGGGGGGGAGGTGACTGAAGCTTTCTTT. Amino acids: CASGGGEVTEAFF.

This clone was counted once. J is TRBJ1-1 and V is TRBV21-1; the listed D gene, TRBD1, was not tested against the DNA. TRBV21-1 is described as a pseudogene. This CDR3 contains 13 residues. CDR3 sequence: CASSTQGDTEAFF. CDR3 bases: TGTGCCAGCAGCACCCAGGGCGACACTGAAGCTTTCTTT.

The chain employs TRBV9 and TRBJ2-2, with 8 bases that match TRBD1. The V segment lost 3 bases and the J segment 4 bases; nucleotides outside the gene matches: 8. Germline loops: CDR1 SGDLS, CDR2 YYNGEE. The CDR3 extends over 16 amino acids. The CDR3 protein is CASSEPGTGSTGELFF. The CDR3 nucleotides are TGTGCCAGCAGCGAACCCGGGACAGGCAGCACCGGGGAGCTGTTTTTT.

The CDR3 DNA is TGTGCCAGCAGTCGGACAGGGATTCTCTCTGGGGCCAACGTCCTGACTTTC. Its protein is CASSRTGILSGANVLTF. The genes are TRBV27 and TRBJ2-6; 8 nucleotides agree with TRBD1. CDR1 and CDR2 (germline): MNHEY, SMNVEV (reference sequence). V was clipped by 5 bases and J by 0 bases; unmatched bases: 6. This CDR3 has 17 amino acids.

The V gene is TRBV11-3, the J gene TRBJ1-2; possible D gene TRBD1, 5 bases. This CDR3 spans 15 amino acids. Trimming removed 4 bases at V and 6 bases at J, with 18 bases between. Germline values: CDR1 SGHNT, CDR2 YENEEA. The CDR3 region is CASSSGQGSVDGYTF. DNA of the CDR3: TGTGCCAGCAGCTCCGGTCAGGGTAGTGTCGATGGCTACACCTTC.

This clone appeared once. This chain's CDR3 is CASSLFRGGGSLNEQFF. CDR3 in DNA: TGTGCCAGCAGCTTGTTTCGGGGTGGGGGGTCACTCAATGAGCAGTTCTTC. The genes are TRBV7-9 and TRBJ2-1; D perhaps matches TRBD2 (6 bases). CDR3 length equals 17 residues. The germline gives CDR1 SEHNR, CDR2 FQNEAQ (reference sequence). The V end lost 3 bases, the J end lost 6 bases, and 21 bases lay between the germline ends.

This chain uses TRBV9 with TRBJ1-1; weak D call: TRBD1 (5 bases). The CDR3 contains 16 residues. Germline CDR1 SGDLS, CDR2 YYNGEE. The V and J ends lost 0 bases and 6 bases respectively, with 18 bases between them. The CDR3 reads CASSVGWGKISPEAFF. The DNA for the CDR3 is TGTGCCAGCAGCGTAGGCTGGGGCAAGATTTCGCCTGAAGCTTTCTTT.

The chain joins TRBV7-6 to TRBJ2-3; 8 bases align to TRBD1. V was pared by 6 bases and J by 3 bases, with 8 bases of the junction left unmatched. The CDR3 has 15 residues. Germline V gene data show CDR1 as SGHVS and CDR2 as FNYEAQ. This chain's CDR3 is CASSRTGGSTDTQYF. CDR3 nucleotides: TGTGCCAGCAGTCGTACAGGGGGGAGTACAGATACGCAGTATTTT.

The genes are TRBV7-8 and TRBJ2-7, with D tentatively TRBD1 (5 bases). The V end lost 1 base, the J end lost 3 bases, and 13 bases lay between the germline ends. Per the germline V gene, CDR1 is SGHVS and CDR2 is FQNEAQ. The CDR3 has 15 residues. CDR3 DNA: TGTGCCAGCAGCTTAGTCCAGGGCTACAACTACGAGCAGTACTTC. Its translation: CASSLVQGYNYEQYF. The entire variable domain, with the rest obtained from reference TRBV7-8 and TRBJ2-7, is as follows: GAGVSQSPRYKVAKRGQDVALRCDPISGHVSLFWYQQALGQGPEFLTYFQNEAQLDKSGLPSDRFFAERPEGSVSTLKIQRTQQEDSAVYLCASSLVQGYNYEQYFGPGTRLTVT.

This chain links TRBV5-1 with TRBJ1-1; D is ambiguous. The CDR3 loop spans 15 amino acids. Trimming pared 0 bases from V and 0 bases from J, leaving 9 bases between. CDR1 and CDR2 from the germline V gene are SGHRS and YFSETQ. In nucleotides, the CDR3 is TGCGCCAGCAGCTTGGCTGGGGAGATGAACACTGAAGCTTTCTTT. This translates into CASSLAGEMNTEAFF.

The chain joins TRBV9 to TRBJ1-1; 7 nucleotides match TRBD1. CDR3 length equals 13 residues. The V segment lost 6 bases and the J segment 3 bases; nucleotides outside the gene matches: 5. Germline V gives CDR1 SGDLS, CDR2 YYNGEE. The CDR3, as DNA: TGTGCCAGCACCCTAGGGACAGACACTGAAGCTTTCTTT. This sequence encodes CASTLGTDTEAFF.